This T cell receptor (beta chain) was retrieved from a study of neoadjuvant nivolumab and ipilimumab in lung cancer. Study conclusions and caveats: Only a small number of samples underwent TCR sequencing.

TCRdb's table, derived via immunoSEQ multiplex PCR, lists solely in-frame clones and lacks some. The sample lists around 20,000 clones, roughly 77% occurring once. In the case of this clone: Its matching antigen is unknown.

V lost 5 bases, J lost 1 base, and 5 bases lay in between. Germline CDR1 is GTSNPN and CDR2 is SVGIG (reference sequence). There are 11 residues in the CDR3. The chain carries TRBV30 and TRBJ1-1; unclear D gene. Here the sequenced sample was tumor tissue, taken after neoadjuvant nivolumab, alone or with ipilimumab, at or shortly before surgery. This clonotype was sampled from an adult with non-small cell lung cancer. The DNA for the CDR3 is TGTGCCTGGGTCCCGAACACTGAAGCTTTCTTT. This sequence encodes CAWVPNTEAFF. Filled out from reference TRBV30 and TRBJ1-1, the complete variable domain reads SQTIHQWPATLVQPVGSPLSLECTVEGTSNPNLYWYRQAAGRGLQLLFYSVGIGQISSEVPQNLSASRPQDRQFILSSKKLLLSDSGFYLCAWVPNTEAFFGQGTRLTVV.